What follows are 4 T cell receptor beta chains derived from one specimen sequenced in a study of Ad26.COV2.S vaccination and SARS-CoV-2 variants (dated by TCRdb to the early 2020s). The library was made by the immunoSEQ multiplex PCR assay. Held by TCRdb, this immuneACCESS table contains in-frame sequences only and omits some clones. Under half of the omission traces to an unresolved V gene where checked; the cause of the rest is unknown. The sample has 500,000 or so clones on record, 85% to 90% of them singletons. The ten top clones hold approximately 2.5% of the sample. The treatment or condition label of this sample denotes: around 19 received Ad26.COV2.S at low or high dose, single or two shots; several received placebo; per-sample allocation not given. Repertoires of vaccine and placebo recipients were sequenced from samples taken on day 63 after the first injection. The specimen was peripheral blood, collected in a trial of Ad26.COV2.S vaccine versus placebo. The origin of the receptors is a person between 18 and 60 years old who received the Ad26.COV2.S COVID-19 vaccine or a placebo.

The sample holds one count of this clone. This sequence joins TRBV10-3 and TRBJ1-2; weak D call: TRBD1 (5 bases). This CDR3 region has 13 residues. CDR1 ENHRY and CDR2 SYGVKD come from the germline V gene. With 11 bases removed from V and 4 bases from J, the gap between germline ends came to 17 bases. DNA of the CDR3: TGTGCCGCCCGGGACGGCCTGCCCTATGGCTACACCTTC. It codes for CAARDGLPYGYTF.

This chain joins TRBV27 and TRBJ2-2, with 9 bases aligning to TRBD2. There are 17 residues in the CDR3. The trim removed 10 bases at V and 5 bases at J, leaving 17 bases unmatched. Germline lookup yields CDR1 MNHEY and CDR2 SMNVEV (reference sequence). This CDR3 is CATRLAGIWGRTGELFF. The CDR3 DNA sequence: TGTGCCACCCGGCTAGCGGGGATATGGGGTAGGACCGGGGAGCTGTTTTTT.

In its sample, this clone was seen a few times. This CDR3 is CAISENRLAGGLGQYV. In DNA, the CDR3 is TGTGCCATCAGTGAGAATAGACTAGCGGGCGGACTGGGGCAGTACGTC. The chain carries TRBV10-3 and TRBJ2-7; 10 bases match TRBD2. This CDR3 spans 16 amino acids. V shed 2 bases, J shed 9 bases, and the junction held 13 bases outside the gene matches. CDR1 and CDR2 (germline): ENHRY, SYGVKD.

The rearrangement joins TRBV12-3 or TRBV12-4 to TRBJ1-6; no clear D. The CDR3 is 13 residues long. V shed 5 bases and J shed 7 bases, with 9 bases lying between them. The CDR3 DNA reads as TGTGCCAGCAGTATAGGACGGAATTCACCCCTCCACTTT. Translating gives CASSIGRNSPLHF.